The TCR beta chain described here comes from a study of cytomegalovirus exposure and HLA in healthy donors. The PCR ran on 60 Vbeta and 13 Jbeta primers. Assay: immunoSEQ multiplex PCR; the TCRdb copy retains only in-frame clones and omits some. The sample consists of more than 95,000 clones, 81% of them appearing once. The CDR3 has 12 amino acids. Trimming removed 4 bases from V and 3 bases from J, with 7 bases in between. The germline V gene has CDR1 SGHRS and CDR2 YFSETQ. Regarding this clone: A much larger clone differs from this one at a single base, so this may be a read error.

The genes are TRBV5-1 and TRBJ1-1; D may be TRBD1 (6 bases). Input material: PBMCs. This clonotype was obtained from a woman under 40 in good health and CMV-seronegative. The CDR3: CASSTGYTEAFF. The DNA for the CDR3 is TGCGCCAGCAGCACAGGGTACACTGAAGCTTTCTTT. Full variable domain (missing parts from reference TRBV5-1 and TRBJ1-1): KAGVTQTPRYLIKTRGQQVTLSCSPISGHRSVSWYQQTPGQGLQFLFEYFSETQRNKGNFPGRFSGRQFSNSRSEMNVSTLELGDSALYLCASSTGYTEAFFGQGTRLTVV.